The 27 T cell receptor beta chains listed next were all sequenced from one sample in a study of T-cell memory formation after mild COVID-19. TCRdb passed the 5' RACE reads through MiXCR, listing each CDR3 protein once. The sample shows 450,000 or so distinct CDR3 sequences, approximately 20% of them seen only once. Sequenced input: PBMCs or a T cell subset sorted from them (not recorded which). The origin of the receptors is an adult woman who had mild COVID-19 (a few samples of this study predate the infection). Cell type and time point are not known.

The sample holds a few counts of this clonotype. The chain combines TRBV12-3 or TRBV12-4 with TRBJ2-7; TRBD2 matches 7 bases. This CDR3 is 14 amino acids long. J gave up 5 bases and V 5 bases, and 9 bases lay outside the gene matches. CDR3 sequence (DNA): TGTGCCAGCAGTCCCTGGGGCGGGAGCGACGAGCAGTACTTC. Translating gives CASSPWGGSDEQYF.

This clonotype came up a few times. The rearrangement joins TRBV20-1 to TRBJ2-1; D call uncertain. Trimming cost V 0 bases and J 3 bases, with 3 bases left between them. The CDR3 runs to 12 residues. CDR1 and CDR2 (germline): DFQATT, SNEGSKA (reference sequence). CDR3 loop: CSARDFYNEQFF. As DNA, the CDR3 is TGCAGTGCTAGAGACTTCTACAATGAGCAGTTCTTC.

The chain carries TRBV29-1 and TRBJ2-5; D perhaps matches TRBD1 (5 bases). Germline V gene sequence: CDR1 SQVTM, CDR2 ANQGSEA. This CDR3 is built from 14 residues. Trimming removed 6 bases from V and 1 base from J, with 15 bases in between. The CDR3 sequence: CSVKDWGSQETQYF. In DNA form, the CDR3 reads TGCAGCGTGAAGGATTGGGGCTCCCAAGAGACCCAGTACTTC.

The chain carries TRBV12-3 or TRBV12-4 and TRBJ2-3; the D gene is possibly TRBD1 (5 bases). V lost 6 bases and J lost 2, with 12 bases in between. The CDR3 covers 14 residues. The DNA of the CDR3 is TGTGCCAGCAGAGTGACAGCTATCACAGATACGCAGTATTTT. Translation gives CASRVTAITDTQYF.

The chain employs TRBV6-6 and TRBJ1-2; 7 nucleotides agree with TRBD1. The CDR3 is 15 amino acids. CDR1 MNHNY and CDR2 SVGAGI come from the germline V gene (reference sequence). V lost 2 bases and J lost 8; bases outside the gene matches: 11. DNA of the CDR3: TGTGCCAGCAGTTACCCGTCTGAGGGGGCGTACGGCTACACCTTC. It is translated as CASSYPSEGAYGYTF.

The rearrangement links TRBV7-3 to TRBJ2-7; TRBD2 agrees at 12 bases. Unmatched junction bases numbered 3, after V lost 5 bases and J lost 4 bases. CDR1 is SGHTA and CDR2 is FQGTGA in the germline V gene. CDR3 length: 14 amino acids. The CDR3, as DNA: TGTGCCAGCAGCCATGGGACTAGCGGGTACGAGCAGTACTTC. Encoded protein: CASSHGTSGYEQYF.

The V and J genes are TRBV7-9 and TRBJ2-5; 12 nucleotides align to TRBD1. V shed 1 base, J shed 1 base, and the junction held 1 base outside the gene matches. The CDR3 is 16 amino acids. From germline, CDR1 is SEHNR and CDR2 FQNEAQ (reference sequence). The CDR3 reads CASSLGDRGPQETQYF. The DNA of the CDR3 is TGTGCCAGCAGCTTAGGGGACAGGGGGCCCCAAGAGACCCAGTACTTC.

The V gene is TRBV2, the J gene TRBJ2-1; possibly TRBD1 for D (5 bases). The germline V gene has CDR1 SNHLY and CDR2 FYNNEI. The V gene lost 6 bases and the J gene lost 10 bases, with 7 bases spanning the gap. The CDR3 is 10 residues long. CDR3 in amino acids: CASSREEQFF. The CDR3 DNA follows: TGTGCCAGCAGCAGGGAAGAGCAGTTCTTC.

This clonotype was observed many times. The J gene is TRBJ2-4, the V gene TRBV18, with a possible D match to TRBD2 (5 bases). Per germline, CDR1 KGHSH and CDR2 LQKENI. Trimming stripped 3 bases from V and 7 bases from J, with 16 bases between. The CDR3 is 15 amino acids. The CDR3 here is CASSPLGDLANIQYF. CDR3 nucleotides: TGTGCCAGCTCACCCCTCGGGGATTTGGCGAACATTCAGTACTTC.

The chain couples TRBV20-1 to TRBJ1-2, with D perhaps matching TRBD1 (6 bases). Germline V CDR1 and CDR2: DFQATT, SNEGSKA (reference sequence). The CDR3 runs 12 residues. CDR3 sequence reads: CSRDTGRDGYTF. CDR3 coding DNA: TGCAGCCGGGACACCGGTCGGGATGGCTACACCTTC.

The sample holds a few counts of this clonotype. The chain is built from TRBV5-1 and TRBJ2-1; 8 nucleotides align to TRBD2. This CDR3 region has 15 residues. V shed 0 bases, J shed 9 bases, and the junction held 8 bases outside the gene matches. CDR1 and CDR2 from the germline V gene are SGHRS and YFSETQ. The CDR3 DNA is TGCGCCAGCAGCTTGGCCTTCGGGACTAGTGGTGAGCAGTTCTTC. Its protein product is CASSLAFGTSGEQFF.

The chain uses TRBV20-1 and TRBJ2-7; 8 bases agree with TRBD1. Germline V CDR1 and CDR2: DFQATT, SNEGSKA (reference sequence). CDR3 size: 17 residues. The V and J ends lost 6 bases and 0 bases, in that order; junction bases with no gene match: 16. This chain's CDR3 is CSARGPPGTGGSYEQYF. CDR3 nucleotide sequence: TGCAGTGCGCGGGGACCTCCGGGGACAGGCGGCTCCTACGAGCAGTACTTC.

The chain links TRBV11-1 to TRBJ2-7; TRBD2 matches 7 bases. Germline CDR1 SGHAT, CDR2 FQDESV (reference sequence). The junction had 4 bases not matched to a gene; V was cut back by 8 bases and J by 0 bases. The CDR3 extends over 13 amino acids. CDR3 protein: CASGPSGSYEQYF. The CDR3 nucleotides read TGTGCCAGCGGACCTAGCGGCTCCTACGAGCAGTACTTC.

The gene calls are TRBV14 and TRBJ1-1; D uncertain. From germline, CDR1 is SGHDN and CDR2 FVKESK. V shed 4 bases and J shed 4 bases, with 10 bases lying between them. This CDR3 is built from 13 residues. The CDR3 nucleotides read TGTGCCAGCAGCCGAATCCTCGGCACTGAAGCTTTCTTT. Translation: CASSRILGTEAFF.

The table lists this clonotype with a few counts. The chain employs TRBV20-1 and TRBJ2-1; a weak D match, TRBD2 (6 bases). There are 17 residues in the CDR3. Germline V gives CDR1 DFQATT, CDR2 SNEGSKA (reference sequence). Trimming stripped 1 base from V and 6 bases from J, with 22 bases between. This chain's CDR3 is CSARVTIGGDLGNEQFF. CDR3 nucleotide sequence: TGCAGTGCTAGAGTGACCATCGGCGGGGACCTAGGCAATGAGCAGTTCTTC.

The gene calls are TRBV20-1 and TRBJ1-6; 9 bases are a match to TRBD1. The CDR3 totals 14 residues. V lost 6 bases and J lost 8; bases outside the gene matches: 8. CDR1 is DFQATT and CDR2 is SNEGSKA in the germline V gene (reference sequence). The CDR3 is CSAGTGPGDSPLHF. In DNA form, the CDR3 reads TGCAGTGCCGGGACAGGGCCAGGGGATTCACCCCTCCACTTT.

This chain uses TRBV9 with TRBJ1-2, with TRBD1 matching 9 bases. The length of the CDR3 is 17 residues. J lost 4 bases, V lost 3 bases, and 13 bases had no gene match. The germline CDR1 and CDR2 sequences are SGDLS and YYNGEE. The DNA for the CDR3 is TGTGCCAGCAGCGCGGGACCGGGACAGGGACTTATCTATGGCTACACCTTC. It translates to CASSAGPGQGLIYGYTF.

This clonotype has a handful of counts. This chain uses TRBV2 with TRBJ2-1; TRBD2 agrees at 11 bases. Germline CDR1 and CDR2: SNHLY and FYNNEI. V was clipped by 4 bases and J by 8 bases; unmatched bases: 7. The CDR3 length is 15 residues. DNA for the CDR3: TGTGCCAGCAGTGTCTCACTAGCGGGGGTCCATGAGCAGTTCTTC. Translating it yields CASSVSLAGVHEQFF.

The chain is built from TRBV7-9 and TRBJ2-7, with a tentative D call TRBD2 (6 bases). V lost 5 bases and J 3 bases, leaving 14 bases between the germline ends. The germline V gene encodes CDR1 SEHNR and CDR2 FQNEAQ (reference sequence). The CDR3 extends over 14 amino acids. CDR3 loop: CASSHRENGYEQYF. DNA of the CDR3: TGTGCCAGCAGCCATCGGGAGAACGGCTACGAGCAGTACTTC.

This chain links TRBV11-2 with TRBJ2-1; the match to TRBD1 covers 8 bases. This CDR3 is built from 16 residues. The J segment lost 5 bases and the V segment lost 1 base, leaving 7 bases of the junction unmatched. CDR1 and CDR2 (germline): SGHAT, FQNNGV. The CDR3 here is CASSLAGQVVHNEQFF. The CDR3 DNA reads TGTGCCAGCAGCTTAGCGGGACAGGTGGTTCACAATGAGCAGTTCTTC.

The rearrangement links TRBV7-6 to TRBJ2-1; 12 bases align to TRBD2. The junction had 14 bases not matched to a gene; V was cut back by 5 bases and J by 9 bases. In germline, CDR1 is SGHVS, CDR2 FNYEAQ. This CDR3 has 17 residues. In DNA form, the CDR3 reads TGTGCCAGCAGCCCTCGGACTAGCGGGACCCTGAGAGGTGAGCAGTTCTTC. It translates to CASSPRTSGTLRGEQFF.

J is TRBJ1-1 and V is TRBV12-3 or TRBV12-4, with D possibly TRBD1 on 6 matching bases. The CDR3 loop spans 17 amino acids. Trimming took off 1 base at V and 2 bases at J, with 17 bases between the two ends. The CDR3 nucleotides read TGTGCCAGCAGTTTAGGGAGGATGGAGGGGGGAAACACTGAAGCTTTCTTT. This gives the protein CASSLGRMEGGNTEAFF.

This clonotype was recorded at least ten times. The chain links TRBV4-2 to TRBJ2-7, with 11 bases lining up with TRBD2. The CDR3 totals 16 residues. The V gene end was trimmed by 1 base and the J gene end by 3 bases; junction bases not matched to a gene: 5. Germline-derived CDR1 and CDR2 are LGHNA and YNFKEQ. The CDR3 reads CASSQVATSGNYEQYF. Here the CDR3 DNA reads TGTGCCAGCAGCCAAGTAGCGACTAGCGGGAACTACGAGCAGTACTTC.

This clonotype was picked up many times. The V gene is TRBV7-2, the J gene TRBJ2-5; D not resolved. CDR3 length: 11 amino acids. Trimming pared 5 bases from V and 2 bases from J, leaving 3 bases between. Germline V lookup: CDR1 SGHTA, CDR2 FQGNSA. CDR3 residues: CASSKQETQYF. The CDR3 DNA follows: TGTGCCAGCAGCAAACAAGAGACCCAGTACTTC. Full variable domain (remainder filled in from reference TRBV7-2 and TRBJ2-5): GAGVSQSPSNKVTEKGKDVELRCDPISGHTALYWYRQSLGQGLEFLIYFQGNSAPDKSGLPSDRFSAERTGGSVSTLTIQRTQQEDSAVYLCASSKQETQYFGPGTRLLVL.

V is TRBV4-2 and J is TRBJ2-7; the D gene is possibly TRBD2 (5 bases). Germline CDR1 is LGHNA and CDR2 is YNFKEQ. The CDR3 runs 13 residues. The V end lost 3 bases, the J end lost 3 bases, and 9 bases lay between the germline ends. The CDR3 loop reads CASSHLEGYEQYF. CDR3 nucleotides: TGTGCCAGCAGCCATCTTGAGGGCTACGAGCAGTACTTC.

The chain is built from TRBV5-1 and TRBJ2-1; no clear D gene. CDR3 length: 15 residues. CDR1 SGHRS and CDR2 YFSETQ come from the germline V gene. V lost 6 bases, J lost 0 bases, and 13 bases lay in between. CDR3 protein: CASTPALSSYNEQFF. In nucleotides, the CDR3 is TGCGCCAGCACCCCGGCCCTTAGCTCCTACAATGAGCAGTTCTTC.

V and J are TRBV6-1 and TRBJ2-1; TRBD2 matches at 9 bases. With 2 bases clipped from V and 2 bases from J, the junction kept 10 bases outside the gene matches. Per the germline V gene, CDR1 is MNHNS and CDR2 is SASEGT. This CDR3 is built from 18 residues. Written as DNA, the CDR3 is TGTGCCAGCAGTGAAAGGGGCGGCGGGGGGGCCCCCTACAATGAGCAGTTCTTC. Translated, it gives CASSERGGGGAPYNEQFF.